Described below is a single TCR beta chain sequence and its context. Its cognate antigen is unknown. The entry originates in a study of CD8+CD57+ T cells in acquired aplastic anemia. As for the study in general: Yields of DNA that came from sorted CD4+ and CD8+ cells averaged about 3.3 ug. General study findings and limits: Controls and patients did not differ significantly in CD8+ Simpson's diversity. The number of CD8+ CDR3 sequences shared by patients and controls was around 30.

Researchers used genomic DNA as the template to profile TCR beta VDJ and CDR3. TCRdb re-called the reads through MiXCR, storing one row per CDR3 protein. Of about 180,000 distinct CDR3 sequences in the sample, around 60% were seen once. Whoever was chosen for sequencing had shown CD8+CD57+ cell expansion by flow cytometry. V was shortened by 4 bases and J by 7 bases, with 11 bases between the two germline ends. There are 12 residues in the CDR3. Germline CDR1 is SEHNR and CDR2 is FQNEAQ (reference sequence). The chain combines TRBV7-9 with TRBJ2-7; D is perhaps TRBD1 (5 bases). The sequence was collected from a human donor with aplastic anemia. The sequenced sample was sorted CD4+, CD8+, or CD8+CD57+ T cells (not recorded which) from PBMCs. CDR3 sequence (DNA): TGTGCCAGCAGCTCGGGCACAGGAGAGCAGTACTTC. Protein: CASSSGTGEQYF.